This is a list of T cell receptor beta chains from one sample in a study of early T cells in non-severe SARS-CoV-2 infection. TCRdb called the 5' RACE reads again in MiXCR, with one record for every CDR3 protein. Of roughly 67,000 distinct CDR3 sequences listed, 10% to 15% are singletons. What was sequenced was whole blood. Source of these receptors: an adult who was a healthcare worker with PCR-confirmed SARS-CoV-2 infection or an uninfected control (not recorded which). Both conserved end residues are part of each CDR3. A D gene is named only where the DNA matches it firmly. Not all rows give a size; the values are once, few, many and, for expanded clones, a class.

>TRBJ2-5|many|TRBD2|TRBV6-1
CASSEAAGGQETQYF
TGTGCCAGCAGTGAAGCGGCGGGGGGGCAAGAGACCCAGTACTTC
>TRBJ2-3|few|-|TRBV20-1
CSASGDAQYF
TGCAGTGCTAGCGGGGATGCGCAGTATTTT
>TRBJ2-1|many|-|TRBV7-9
CASAAVWEQFF
TGTGCCAGTGCGGCCGTTTGGGAGCAGTTCTTC
>TRBJ1-5|few|-|TRBV6-1
CASSEAQVRGQPQHF
TGTGCCAGCAGTGAAGCGCAAGTCAGGGGTCAGCCCCAGCATTTT
>TRBJ2-3|few|-|TRBV20-1
CSARAPRVTDTQYF
TGCAGTGCTAGGGCTCCGCGGGTCACAGATACGCAGTATTTT
>TRBJ2-7|-|TRBD1|TRBV20-1
CSATGGSGYEQYF
TGCAGTGCTACAGGGGGCTCGGGGTACGAGCAGTACTTC
>TRBJ1-1|-|-|TRBV7-8
CASSRLLHEAFF
TGTGCCAGCAGCAGATTACTCCATGAAGCTTTCTTT
>TRBJ2-7|few|-|TRBV2
CASQGGASSYEQYF
TGTGCCAGCCAAGGAGGGGCCAGCTCCTACGAGCAGTACTTC
>TRBJ2-4|few|TRBD1|TRBV7-9
CASSYPTGTKNIQYF
TGTGCCAGCAGCTACCCGACAGGGACCAAAAACATTCAGTACTTC
>TRBJ2-2|many|TRBD1|TRBV7-9
CASSFGQASGELFF
TGTGCCAGCAGCTTTGGACAGGCATCCGGGGAGCTGTTTTTT
>TRBJ2-7|few|-|TRBV29-1
CSVARDALYEQYF
TGCAGCGTTGCCCGGGACGCCCTTTACGAGCAGTACTTC
>TRBJ2-1|many|-|TRBV6-5
CASSPRHPSSYNEQFF
TGTGCCAGCAGCCCCAGACACCCGAGCTCCTACAATGAGCAGTTCTTC
>TRBJ2-7|many|TRBD2|TRBV29-1
CSVEVGLAGGHLAYEQYF
TGCAGCGTTGAAGTAGGACTAGCGGGGGGCCATCTTGCCTACGAGCAGTACTTC
>TRBJ2-2|-|TRBD2|TRBV30
CAWSVGSGGPNTGELFF
TGTGCCTGGAGTGTAGGTAGCGGGGGCCCGAACACCGGGGAGCTGTTTTTT
>TRBJ1-3|-|-|TRBV30
CAWGDLGNTIYF
TGTGCCTGGGGGGACCTTGGAAACACCATATATTTT